These 17 T cell receptor beta chains were sequenced from one sample in a study of Ad26.COV2.S vaccination and SARS-CoV-2 variants. Method: immunoSEQ multiplex PCR; TCRdb's copy keeps in-frame clones and lacks some. The table includes hundreds of thousands of clones, 89% detected once. Treatment reported: around 19 received Ad26.COV2.S at low or high dose, single or two shots; five or six received placebo; per-sample allocation not given. Vaccine and placebo recipients were sampled on day 63 after the first injection. The sequenced sample was peripheral blood, obtained in a trial of Ad26.COV2.S vaccine versus placebo. These receptors all come from a person between 18 and 60 years old who received the Ad26.COV2.S COVID-19 vaccine or a placebo.

This chain connects TRBV19 to TRBJ2-7, with no clear D. The CDR3 totals 15 residues. Germline V lookup: CDR1 LNHDA, CDR2 SQIVND (reference sequence). The ends were cut back, 2 bases at V and 6 bases at J, with 17 bases in the middle. The CDR3 sequence: CASSIFPVGPGEQYF. For the CDR3, the DNA is TGTGCCAGTAGTATATTCCCCGTTGGCCCAGGCGAGCAGTACTTC.

The chain links TRBV2 to TRBJ1-1; no clear D gene. The germline gives CDR1 SNHLY, CDR2 FYNNEI. The CDR3 covers 12 residues. The V and J ends lost 9 bases and 1 base respectively, with 9 bases between them. CDR3 DNA: TGTGCCAGTCTGACTGCGAACACTGAAGCTTTCTTT. Its translation is CASLTANTEAFF.

This clone was recorded once. This chain joins TRBV30 and TRBJ1-5; a weak D match, TRBD1 (6 bases). The V end was cut by 3 bases, the J end by 4 bases, with 13 bases between. The V gene's germline CDR1 is GTSNPN and CDR2 SVGIG (reference sequence). The CDR3 sequence is 14 residues long. The CDR3 DNA reads as TGTGCCTGGAGCGTCGGACAGACTAATCAGCCCCAGCATTTT. This sequence encodes CAWSVGQTNQPQHF.

This clone was seen once. The genes are TRBV3-1 (or the pseudogene TRBV3-2) and TRBJ1-2; D call uncertain. Trimming left V 0 bases short and J 4 bases short, with 12 bases between. The CDR3 totals 15 residues. The germline V gene encodes CDR1 LGHDT and CDR2 YNNKEL (reference sequence). The CDR3 loop reads CASSQDITGSYGYTF. CDR3 coding DNA: TGTGCCAGCAGCCAAGATATCACCGGGTCCTATGGCTACACCTTC.

This clone was detected once. This chain joins TRBV2 and TRBJ2-2, with TRBD2 matching over 7 bases. The trim removed 4 bases at V and 5 bases at J, leaving 7 bases unmatched. The V gene's germline CDR1 is SNHLY and CDR2 FYNNEI. The CDR3 runs 15 residues. The DNA for the CDR3 is TGTGCCAGCAGTGTTGGGAGGGGATTTACCGGGGAGCTGTTTTTT. It codes for CASSVGRGFTGELFF.

This chain connects TRBV5-4 to TRBJ1-6; D is possibly TRBD1 (6 bases). Germline V gene lookup returns CDR1 SGHNT and CDR2 YYREEE (reference sequence). The V end was cut by 4 bases, the J end by 10 bases, with 12 bases between. The CDR3 has 13 residues. As DNA, the CDR3 is TGTGCCAGCAGCCGAGGAGGGGGATCACCCCTCCACTTT. Residues: CASSRGGGSPLHF.

This rearrangement joins TRBV7-2 to TRBJ1-3; D remains unclear. From germline, CDR1 is SGHTA and CDR2 FQGNSA. This CDR3 is built from 15 residues. Trimming took 3 bases from V and 0 from J, leaving 9 bases between them. DNA for the CDR3: TGTGCCAGCAGCTTCCTAGGGAACTCTGGAAACACCATATATTTT. It is translated as CASSFLGNSGNTIYF.

CDR3 DNA: TGTGCCAGCAGTTTAGATCCCCTGTACACTGAAGCTTTCTTT. Its protein is CASSLDPLYTEAFF. The gene calls are TRBV27 and TRBJ1-1; D not resolved. V lost 2 bases, J lost 3 bases, and 10 bases lay in between. Germline V gene data show CDR1 as MNHEY and CDR2 as SMNVEV (reference sequence). The CDR3 is 14 residues long.

A word on this clone: Other nucleotide sequences from this sample produce the same CDR3. The chain is built from TRBV6-6 and TRBJ1-5; no firm D call. The CDR3 contains 14 residues. Germline V gives CDR1 MNHNY, CDR2 SVGAGI (reference sequence). V was trimmed by 2 bases and J by 0 bases, leaving 5 bases between them. CDR3 protein: CASSYRDSNQPQHF. Here the CDR3 DNA reads TGTGCCAGCAGTTACCGTGATAGCAATCAGCCCCAGCATTTT.

The gene calls are TRBV11-2 and TRBJ2-1, with D possibly TRBD2 on 5 matching bases. The CDR3 has 14 residues. The germline V gene has CDR1 SGHAT and CDR2 FQNNGV. V was trimmed by 3 bases and J by 8 bases, leaving 14 bases between them. The CDR3 DNA sequence: TGTGCCAGCAGCTTTTTAAGCGGTTGGGATGAGCAGTTCTTC. Translating it yields CASSFLSGWDEQFF.

The CDR3 bases are TGTGCCAGCAGCGGCCGGGACAGGGTGTCTGGGGCCAACGTCCTGACTTTC. Protein sequence: CASSGRDRVSGANVLTF. The chain links TRBV14 to TRBJ2-6; 9 nucleotides line up with TRBD1. Germline CDR1 SGHDN, CDR2 FVKESK. The CDR3 has 17 residues. The J segment lost 1 base and the V segment lost 5 bases, leaving 6 bases of the junction unmatched.

The chain recombines TRBV4-2 with TRBJ1-1; D gene ambiguous. V was clipped by 0 bases and J by 5 bases, with 10 bases between them. This CDR3 contains 14 residues. Germline V lookup: CDR1 LGHNA, CDR2 YNFKEQ. The CDR3 coding sequence is TGTGCCAGCAGCCAAGAGGGCCGATATACTGAAGCTTTCTTT. Translation: CASSQEGRYTEAFF.

V usage is TRBV6-4 and J usage is TRBJ1-2; 10 bases map to TRBD1. The junction had 12 bases not matched to a gene; V was cut back by 6 bases and J by 8 bases. Germline assignment: CDR1 MRHNA and CDR2 SNTAGT. The CDR3 consists of 15 residues. CDR3 region: CASSDRPGTGDGYTF. In nucleotides, the CDR3 is TGTGCCAGCAGCGATCGTCCCGGGACAGGGGACGGCTACACCTTC.

V is TRBV10-3 and J is TRBJ1-2; TRBD1 matches 7 bases. Looked up from germline, CDR1 is ENHRY and CDR2 is SYGVKD. The CDR3 totals 14 residues. Unmatched junction bases numbered 6, after V lost 4 bases and J lost 4 bases. In DNA, the CDR3 is TGTGCCATCAGTGGCGACAGGGACGGCTATGGCTACACCTTC. Translated, it gives CAISGDRDGYGYTF.

The chain uses TRBV12-5 and TRBJ1-5, with TRBD1 matching over 9 bases. This CDR3 is built from 14 residues. Germline CDR1 is LGHNT and CDR2 is FRNRAP. V was pared by 5 bases and J by 4 bases, with 3 bases of the junction left unmatched. CDR3 DNA: TGTGCTAGTGGTGCCGGGACAGGGAATCAGCCCCAGCATTTT. Protein sequence: CASGAGTGNQPQHF.

The gene calls are TRBV6-5 and TRBJ1-2; D not certain. This CDR3 region has 13 residues. The V and J ends lost 6 bases and 1 base respectively, with 9 bases between them. CDR1 and CDR2 (germline): MNHEY, SVGAGI. Here the CDR3 DNA reads TGTGCCAGCAGCACAAGGGATAACTATGGCTACACCTTC. This encodes CASSTRDNYGYTF.

The chain uses TRBV7-6 and TRBJ1-1; a possible D gene is TRBD1 (5 bases). The length of the CDR3 is 15 residues. The germline V gene encodes CDR1 SGHVS and CDR2 FNYEAQ. The V end was cut by 5 bases, the J end by 4 bases, with 17 bases between. The CDR3 sequence: CASSPPGGGATEAFF. CDR3 in DNA: TGTGCCAGCAGCCCCCCGGGTGGGGGAGCCACTGAAGCTTTCTTT.